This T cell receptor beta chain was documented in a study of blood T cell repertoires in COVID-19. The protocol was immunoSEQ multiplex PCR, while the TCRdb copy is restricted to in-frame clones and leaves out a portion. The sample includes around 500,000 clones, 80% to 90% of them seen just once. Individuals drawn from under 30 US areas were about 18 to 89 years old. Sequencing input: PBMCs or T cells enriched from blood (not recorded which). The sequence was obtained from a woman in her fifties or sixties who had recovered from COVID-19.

CDR3 in amino acids: CASSYARQGANEKLFF. CDR3 coding DNA: TGTGCCAGCAGTTACGCTCGACAGGGTGCTAATGAAAAACTGTTTTTT. The J gene is TRBJ1-4, the V gene TRBV6-2 or TRBV6-3; 7 nucleotides line up with TRBD1. V lost 2 bases to trimming and J lost 3 bases; unmatched junction nucleotides: 6. Germline-derived CDR1 and CDR2 are MNHEY and SVGEGT. The CDR3 is 16 amino acids.